The clone carrying this T cell receptor (beta chain) was seen a few times. Antigen specificity is unknown. This specimen comes from a study of vaccination effects on CD4 cells after COVID-19. Study-level points and caveats: Late post-vaccination, clones induced by infection and those induced by vaccine underwent marked clonal contraction.

With roughly 9 days of culture completed, CD4+ T cells were isolated. In the vaccine recipients, nucleocapsid antibodies were negative and there was no prior SARS-CoV-2 infection. Data came from immunoSEQ multiplex PCR; TCRdb stores just in-frame clones and leaves some out. The sample gives about 48,000 clones, approximately 70% of which show up once; about 5% is in the top ten. In germline, CDR1 is DFQATT, CDR2 SNEGSKA (reference sequence). V lost 3 bases and J lost 8; bases outside the gene matches: 13. The length of the CDR3 is 16 residues. The chain combines TRBV20-1 with TRBJ2-1; 10 nucleotides agree with TRBD2. The source is a human donor who received a COVID-19 vaccine. The starting material was CD4+ T cells from PBMCs cultured without peptide, obtained before COVID-19 vaccination. CDR3 DNA: TGCAGTGCTAGTTCCCCTAGCGGGAGTAGGAGAGATGAGCAGTTCTTC. Its protein product is CSASSPSGSRRDEQFF.